The rows below give T cell receptor beta chains drawn from one sample of a study of OX40 agonist ivuxolimab in advanced cancers. Sequencing was performed with immunoSEQ multiplex PCR; in TCRdb, only in-frame clones are kept and a portion is missing. Of around 63,000 clones listed, 80% to 90% were seen once; the top ten hold approximately 11%. The sample consisted of CD4+ or CD8+ T cells sorted from blood, taken in a trial of the OX40 agonist ivuxolimab. The receptors were gathered from an adult with an advanced solid tumor such as melanoma, head and neck, liver or kidney cancer. Each CDR3 is given without its conserved first and last residue.

J	V	CDR3
TRBJ2-3	TRBV28	ASRRTPGTSGHTSTDTQY
TRBJ1-2	TRBV5-4	ASTLNRGYGYT
TRBJ2-3	TRBV9	ASSVAGTSGSGIDTQY
TRBJ1-1	TRBV18	ASSEGQNTEAF
TRBJ1-1	TRBV27	ASRDTVNTEAF
TRBJ2-7	TRBV6-1	ASSESWRGSYEQY
TRBJ1-5	TRBV28	ASSRTGNGNQPQH
TRBJ2-1	TRBV11-2	ASSLRPLARDSNEQF
TRBJ2-3	TRBV5-1	ASSLWVATDTQY
TRBJ2-3	TRBV29-1	SVEGLAGGPRTQY
TRBJ1-4	TRBV5-4	ASSLGRQGWGEKLF
TRBJ1-3	TRBV18	ASSPATDSGNTIY